This T cell receptor beta chain was profiled in a study of vaccination effects on CD4 cells after COVID-19. For the study at large: Sampling occurred 16 days and one week pre-vaccination in a couple of convalescent patients. The study, taken as a whole, reports: A shortage of convalescent patients and an absence of early post-infection timepoints characterized the study. Substantial clonal contraction characterized both infection- and vaccine-induced clones late after vaccination.

Clones were sequenced by immunoSEQ multiplex PCR, and TCRdb holds only the in-frame ones, with some missing. The sample shows around 30,000 clones, about three quarters of them seen only once. This clone rates as medium-sized. Its antigen remains unknown. Germline CDR1 is SGHRS and CDR2 is YFSETQ. Trimming cost V 2 bases and J 2 bases, with 13 bases left between them. This CDR3 region has 15 residues. ViraFEST used viral peptide pools to expand antigen-specific CD4+ T cells before sequencing. Culturing for 10 days preceded CD4+ T cell isolation. Convalescent patients had PCR-confirmed SARS-CoV-2 infection between March and December 2020. Researchers swapped half the medium for IL-2 medium on both days 3 and 7.

This TCR derives from a human donor who had a prior SARS-CoV-2 infection. Sequencing used CD4+ T cells from PBMCs cultured with HCoV-NL63 spike peptides, obtained before COVID-19 vaccination. This chain connects TRBV5-1 to TRBJ2-5, with D possibly TRBD2 on 6 matching bases. The chain's CDR3 is CASSFSPGGQETQYF. The CDR3, as DNA: TGCGCCAGCAGCTTTAGTCCCGGAGGGCAAGAGACCCAGTACTTC.